This entry lists 24 T cell receptor beta chains sequenced from one sample in a study of cytomegalovirus exposure and HLA in healthy donors. In the PCR, 60 Vbeta and 13 Jbeta primers were used. The data were produced by immunoSEQ multiplex PCR, yet TCRdb's version contains in-frame clones alone and is incomplete. Of 140,000 or so clones in the sample, approximately 79% were seen once. The sequenced sample consisted of PBMCs. Receptor source: a woman in her twenties or thirties in good health and CMV-seronegative.

The V and J genes are TRBV19 and TRBJ2-5; TRBD1 matches at 11 bases. V shed 9 bases and J 5 bases; nucleotides not matched to a gene: 5. Germline loops: CDR1 LNHDA, CDR2 SQIVND (reference sequence). The CDR3 has 13 amino acids. DNA of the CDR3: TGTGCCAGCGGGACAGGGGGTTGGGAGACCCAGTACTTC. Protein sequence: CASGTGGWETQYF.

The rearrangement links TRBV7-8 to TRBJ1-1; no definite D call. Deletions cut 0 bases from V and 1 base from J, with 12 bases between. The CDR3 has 16 residues. CDR1 and CDR2 from the germline V gene are SGHVS and FQNEAQ. The CDR3 here is CASSLASGLGNTEAFF. As DNA, the CDR3 is TGTGCCAGCAGCTTAGCGTCAGGCTTGGGGAACACTGAAGCTTTCTTT.

V usage is TRBV28 and J usage is TRBJ1-6; D is possibly TRBD1 (6 bases). Trimming took off 6 bases at V and 10 bases at J, with 16 bases between the two ends. Per germline, CDR1 MDHEN and CDR2 SYDVKM. The CDR3 is 14 residues long. The DNA of the CDR3 is TGTGCCAGCAGGCCCGGGGGGGCTGTATCACCCCTCCACTTT. It is translated as CASRPGGAVSPLHF. Looking up the rest from reference TRBV28 and TRBJ1-6 gives the full variable domain: DVKVTQSSRYLVKRTGEKVFLECVQDMDHENMFWYRQDPGLGLRLIYFSYDVKMKEKGDIPEGYSVSREKKERFSLILESASTNQTSMYLCASRPGGAVSPLHFGNGTRLTVT.

The chain carries TRBV5-5 and TRBJ1-1; no firm D call. CDR3 size: 13 residues. Germline-derived CDR1 and CDR2 are SGHKS and YYEKEE (reference sequence). V lost 5 bases and J lost 0, with 8 bases in between. This CDR3 is CASSQDLNTEAFF. The CDR3 DNA follows: TGTGCCAGCAGTCAGGACTTGAACACTGAAGCTTTCTTT.

V and J are TRBV5-1 and TRBJ1-1; the D gene is possibly TRBD1 (5 bases). CDR3 length: 15 amino acids. The germline V and J ends were trimmed by 0 bases and 4 bases, with 13 bases remaining between them. Germline CDR1 reads SGHRS; CDR2 reads YFSETQ. CDR3 sequence reads: CASSLDPGGTTEAFF. CDR3 DNA sequence: TGCGCCAGCAGCTTGGACCCGGGAGGGACCACTGAAGCTTTCTTT.

This clone was seen just once. The chain recombines TRBV29-1 with TRBJ2-7, with a possible D match to TRBD1 (5 bases). With 1 base removed from V and 0 bases from J, the gap between germline ends came to 19 bases. The CDR3 runs 17 residues. Germline values: CDR1 SQVTM, CDR2 ANQGSEA. CDR3 in amino acids: CSVEGVADSSSSYEQYF. CDR3 in DNA: TGCAGCGTTGAAGGAGTCGCCGACAGTTCGAGCTCCTACGAGCAGTACTTC.

This chain connects TRBV30 to TRBJ1-3; 7 bases fit TRBD1. The germline CDR1 and CDR2 sequences are GTSNPN and SVGIG (reference sequence). J lost 2 bases, V lost 7 bases, and 5 bases had no gene match. CDR3 length equals 13 residues. The CDR3 spells CAFTTGTGNTIYF. CDR3 DNA sequence: TGTGCCTTCACGACAGGGACTGGAAACACCATATATTTT.

This clone was seen a few times. The V and J genes are TRBV11-2 and TRBJ2-1; 10 bases fit TRBD2. The V and J ends lost 1 base and 15 bases, in that order; junction bases with no gene match: 6. Germline assignment: CDR1 SGHAT and CDR2 FQNNGV. This CDR3 region has 13 residues. DNA of the CDR3: TGTGCCAGCAGCTTAGCCCTAGCGGGAGCAGGGTTCTTC. Its protein product is CASSLALAGAGFF.

The genes are TRBV28 and TRBJ2-5, with D unclear. The length of the CDR3 is 11 residues. Germline V gene lookup returns CDR1 MDHEN and CDR2 SYDVKM. Trimming removed 4 bases from V and 5 bases from J, with 5 bases in between. In DNA form, the CDR3 reads TGTGCCAGCAGTTCTCGGGAGACCCAGTACTTC. Amino acid sequence: CASSSRETQYF.

This sequence joins TRBV10-1 and TRBJ1-1, with D maybe TRBD1 (5 bases). Trimming took off 3 bases at V and 10 bases at J, with 15 bases between the two ends. The CDR3 consists of 13 residues. Germline V gene sequence: CDR1 WNHNN, CDR2 SYGVQD (reference sequence). The CDR3 nucleotides read TGCGCCAGCAGTGATCCGGGGGGGGAAAGAGCTTTCTTT. This sequence encodes CASSDPGGERAFF.

The chain combines TRBV29-1 with TRBJ2-1; D not resolved. Per germline, CDR1 SQVTM and CDR2 ANQGSEA. CDR3 size: 10 residues. V shed 4 bases and J shed 12 bases, with 10 bases lying between them. CDR3 in DNA: TGCAGCGTTGTGGCCCTCTCGCAGTTCTTC. Its translation: CSVVALSQFF.

The rearrangement uses TRBV10-1 and TRBJ1-1; maybe TRBD1 (6 bases). The length of the CDR3 is 12 residues. The germline V gene encodes CDR1 WNHNN and CDR2 SYGVQD (reference sequence). V was pared by 4 bases and J by 7 bases, with 10 bases between. The CDR3 DNA reads as TGCGCCAGCAGTGGGGACACCCGTGAAGCTTTCTTT. Translated: CASSGDTREAFF.

V and J are TRBV30 and TRBJ2-5, with TRBD2 matching over 13 bases. The CDR3 has 14 amino acids. The germline CDR1 and CDR2 sequences are GTSNPN and SVGIG (reference sequence). Trimming at V came to 6 bases and at J to 0 bases, leaving 1 base not matched to a gene. The CDR3 region has the DNA TGTGCCTGTACTAGCGGGGGGGACCAAGAGACCCAGTACTTC. It specifies CACTSGGDQETQYF.

V gene TRBV30 combines with J gene TRBJ2-3; D is possibly TRBD2 (5 bases). CDR3 size: 14 residues. Germline V gene data show CDR1 as GTSNPN and CDR2 as SVGIG (reference sequence). V was trimmed by 7 bases and J by 4 bases, leaving 18 bases between them. CDR3 sequence (DNA): TGTGCCTATGTGGCTAGCCCCGTGGCAGATACGCAGTATTTT. It is translated as CAYVASPVADTQYF.

This chain links TRBV29-1 with TRBJ2-5, with a weak D call TRBD2 (7 bases). CDR3 length equals 13 residues. The germline gives CDR1 SQVTM, CDR2 ANQGSEA. V was trimmed by 6 bases and J by 5 bases, leaving 16 bases between them. The CDR3 here is CSVARGGAETQYF. The CDR3 DNA reads as TGCAGCGTCGCAAGGGGGGGGGCGGAGACCCAGTACTTC.

In DNA form, the CDR3 reads TGTGCCAGCAGTTTAAAGCGTTCTGATACGCAGTATTTT. Translated, it gives CASSLKRSDTQYF. This rearrangement joins TRBV27 to TRBJ2-3; D is uncertain. Looked up from germline, CDR1 is MNHEY and CDR2 is SMNVEV (reference sequence). V was cut by 2 bases and J by 6 bases, with 9 bases left in between. The CDR3 runs to 13 residues.

This chain uses TRBV4-1 with TRBJ2-2, with 9 bases aligning to TRBD2. The V segment lost 0 bases and the J segment 2 bases; nucleotides outside the gene matches: 7. The CDR3 totals 18 residues. Germline values: CDR1 MGHRA, CDR2 YSYEKL. This CDR3 is CASSQDRRLAGNTGELFF. For the CDR3, the DNA is TGCGCCAGCAGCCAAGATCGGCGGCTAGCGGGAAACACCGGGGAGCTGTTTTTT.

This clone was picked up one time. This rearrangement joins TRBV7-6 to TRBJ2-5, with 14 bases lining up with TRBD2. With 1 base clipped from V and 2 bases from J, the junction kept 6 bases outside the gene matches. The CDR3 totals 18 residues. In germline, CDR1 is SGHVS, CDR2 FNYEAQ. CDR3 bases: TGTGCCAGCAGCTTAGGACTAGCGGGGGGGCTTGGTCAAGAGACCCAGTACTTC. It specifies CASSLGLAGGLGQETQYF. The entire variable domain, with the rest obtained from reference TRBV7-6 and TRBJ2-5, is as follows: GAGVSQSPRYKVTKRGQDVALRCDPISGHVSLYWYRQALGQGPEFLTYFNYEAQQDKSGLPNDRFSAERPEGSISTLTIQRTEQRDSAMYRCASSLGLAGGLGQETQYFGPGTRLLVL.

The DNA of the CDR3 is TGTGCCAGCAGCTCCGGGACTAGCGTATCCGAGCAGTACTTC. Translating gives CASSSGTSVSEQYF. The chain uses TRBV7-9 and TRBJ2-7; 10 nucleotides match TRBD2. The CDR3 has 14 amino acids. Germline CDR1 reads SEHNR; CDR2 reads FQNEAQ (reference sequence). V lost 4 bases to trimming and J lost 6 bases; unmatched junction nucleotides: 6. Full variable domain (missing parts from reference TRBV7-9 and TRBJ2-7): DTGVSQNPRHKITKRGQNVTFRCDPISEHNRLYWYRQTLGQGPEFLTYFQNEAQLEKSRLLSDRFSAERPKGSFSTLEIQRTEQGDSAMYLCASSSGTSVSEQYFGPGTRLTVT.

The chain couples TRBV20-1 to TRBJ1-1; D is undetermined. The CDR3 consists of 9 residues. Germline CDR1 DFQATT, CDR2 SNEGSKA (reference sequence). V lost 6 bases and J 6 bases, leaving 5 bases between the germline ends. The CDR3: CSANSEAFF. The CDR3 nucleotides are TGCAGTGCAAACTCTGAAGCTTTCTTT.

This chain joins TRBV5-1 and TRBJ1-1; D perhaps matches TRBD1 (5 bases). V was cut by 4 bases and J by 0 bases, with 13 bases left in between. This CDR3 is built from 15 residues. Germline CDR1 reads SGHRS; CDR2 reads YFSETQ. CDR3 protein: CASSRTQAMNTEAFF. The CDR3 DNA reads as TGCGCCAGCAGCCGGACACAGGCCATGAACACTGAAGCTTTCTTT.

The gene calls are TRBV6-5 and TRBJ1-2; 7 nucleotides align to TRBD1. CDR1 is MNHEY and CDR2 is SVGAGI in the germline V gene. The junction had 9 bases not matched to a gene; V was cut back by 7 bases and J by 4 bases. The CDR3 sequence is 14 residues long. The CDR3 region has the DNA TGTGCCAGCACCAGGTACAGGGGAGTCTATGGCTACACCTTC. Translation gives CASTRYRGVYGYTF.

The rearrangement uses TRBV30 and TRBJ2-3; 8 nucleotides match TRBD2. Per germline, CDR1 GTSNPN and CDR2 SVGIG (reference sequence). The J segment lost 3 bases and the V segment lost 4 bases, leaving 3 bases of the junction unmatched. This CDR3 spans 13 amino acids. The CDR3 nucleotides are TGTGCCTGGACAAGCGGGGGTACAGATACGCAGTATTTT. This encodes CAWTSGGTDTQYF.

The chain recombines TRBV7-9 with TRBJ1-6, with unresolved D. V was clipped by 5 bases and J by 7 bases, with 18 bases between them. The CDR3 is 16 amino acids. CDR1 and CDR2 from the germline V gene are SEHNR and FQNEAQ (reference sequence). The CDR3 DNA reads TGTGCCAGCAGCCCGACCCTCGGGGATTTCAATTCACCCCTCCACTTT. This sequence encodes CASSPTLGDFNSPLHF.